Presented here are 21 T cell receptor beta chains from one specimen sequenced in a study of CD8+CD57+ T cells in acquired aplastic anemia. Profiling that covered TCR beta VDJ and CDR3 relied on genomic DNA as its template. MiXCR, run by TCRdb on the reads, gives a single entry per CDR3 protein. This sample has 150,000 to 200,000 distinct CDR3 sequences, with approximately 43% found just once. The sample was sorted CD4+, CD8+, or CD8+CD57+ T cells (not recorded which) from PBMCs. The receptors were gathered from a human donor in good health.

This chain connects TRBV20-1 to TRBJ2-3; 12 nucleotides align to TRBD2. CDR1 is DFQATT, CDR2 SNEGSKA, per germline (reference sequence). This CDR3 is 15 amino acids long. J lost 2 bases, V lost 2 bases, and 2 bases had no gene match. CDR3 protein: CSARLAGGTTDTQYF. The CDR3 nucleotides read TGCAGTGCTAGACTAGCGGGGGGGACCACAGATACGCAGTATTTT.

On this clonotype itself: A much larger clone sits a single nucleotide away, making a read error possible. V usage is TRBV4-3 and J usage is TRBJ1-5, with D perhaps matching TRBD1 (5 bases). V was trimmed by 3 bases and J by 2 bases, leaving 17 bases between them. Germline V lookup: CDR1 LGHNA, CDR2 YSLEER. This CDR3 comprises 17 residues. This CDR3 is CASSQSPWGGGNQPQHF. The DNA of the CDR3 is TGCGCCAGCAGCCAGTCTCCTTGGGGGGGAGGCAATCAGCCCCAGCATTTT.

V gene TRBV5-1 combines with J gene TRBJ1-2; 12 nucleotides agree with TRBD1. Germline-derived CDR1 and CDR2 are SGHRS and YFSETQ. CDR3 length: 16 amino acids. Germline trimming cut 0 bases from V and 4 bases from J; bases unmatched to any gene: 4. CDR3 in DNA: TGCGCCAGCAGCTTGGCCCGGGACAGGGGGCTCTATGGCTACACCTTC. This sequence encodes CASSLARDRGLYGYTF.

The sample holds many counts of this clonotype. The V gene is TRBV7-3, the J gene TRBJ2-5; the D gene is possibly TRBD1 (6 bases). The CDR3 sequence is 13 residues long. Germline CDR1 and CDR2: SGHTA and FQGTGA. The V end lost 2 bases, the J end lost 5 bases, and 9 bases lay between the germline ends. DNA of the CDR3: TGTGCCAGCAGCTTAGACGACAGGGAGACCCAGTACTTC. Translating it yields CASSLDDRETQYF.

The V gene is TRBV19, the J gene TRBJ2-7, with 12 bases lining up with TRBD2. The CDR3 spans 16 residues. Per the germline V gene, CDR1 is LNHDA and CDR2 is SQIVND (reference sequence). V gave up 5 bases and J gave up 9 bases; unmatched junction bases: 14. The CDR3 protein is CASSPPLAGGPQAQYF. CDR3 bases: TGTGCCAGTAGTCCACCACTAGCGGGGGGACCCCAAGCGCAGTACTTC. The full variable domain, with the rest looked up from reference TRBV19 and TRBJ2-7, is DGGITQSPKYLFRKEGQNVTLSCEQNLNHDAMYWYRQDPGQGLRLIYYSQIVNDFQKGDIAEGYSVSREKKESFPLTVTSAQKNPTAFYLCASSPPLAGGPQAQYFGPGTRLTVT.

This clonotype was picked up a small number of times. A much larger clone lies a single base off, so this may be a read error. The V call is TRBV7-3, the J call TRBJ2-3; D gene uncertain. In germline, CDR1 is SGHTA, CDR2 FQGTGA. Trimming removed 3 bases at V and 1 base at J, with 8 bases between. This CDR3 has 14 amino acids. The CDR3 loop is CASSLGSRTDTQYF. Written as DNA, the CDR3 is TGTGCCAGCAGCTTGGGGTCTCGCACAGATACGCAGTATTTT. Supplemented by reference TRBV7-3 and TRBJ2-3, the full variable domain reads GAGVSQTPSNKVTEKGKYVELRCDPISGHTALYWYRQSLGQGPEFLIYFQGTGAADDSGLPNDRFFAVRPEGSVSTLKIQRTERGDSAVYLCASSLGSRTDTQYFGPGTRLTVL.

This clonotype was seen ten or more times. The chain employs TRBV6-1 and TRBJ2-3; a weak D match, TRBD2 (6 bases). V dropped 0 bases and J dropped 6 bases, with 10 bases sitting between them. In germline, CDR1 is MNHNS, CDR2 SASEGT. This CDR3 comprises 14 residues. The CDR3 DNA sequence: TGTGCCAGCAGTGAAGCGCTTCGGGGGGATACGCAGTATTTT. Amino acid sequence: CASSEALRGDTQYF.

This clonotype has a count of ten or more. V is TRBV2 and J is TRBJ2-2; D gene ambiguous. CDR1 is SNHLY, CDR2 FYNNEI, per germline. V shed 6 bases and J shed 6 bases, with 8 bases lying between them. CDR3 length: 12 amino acids. The CDR3 sequence: CASREMPGELFF. CDR3 DNA: TGTGCCAGCAGGGAGATGCCCGGGGAGCTGTTTTTT.

This clonotype was recorded many times. The rearrangement links TRBV20-1 to TRBJ1-1; no reliable D call. CDR1 is DFQATT, CDR2 SNEGSKA, per germline (reference sequence). CDR3 length equals 13 residues. V lost 5 bases and J lost 0, with 10 bases in between. CDR3: CSAGRSLNTEAFF. The CDR3 coding sequence is TGCAGTGCTGGTAGATCCTTGAACACTGAAGCTTTCTTT.

Turning to this clonotype: The conserved phenylalanine or tryptophan normally closing the CDR3 is absent here, so this likely arose from a read error. The chain's CDR3 is CASSDYQGLYEQYS. Written as DNA, the CDR3 is TGTGCCAGCAGTGATTACCAGGGCCTCTACGAGCAGTACTCC. The J gene is TRBJ2-7, the V gene TRBV25-1, with D possibly matching TRBD1 (5 bases). Germline CDR1 MGHDK, CDR2 SYGVNS. This CDR3 is 14 amino acids long. V was pared by 3 bases and J by 3 bases, with 12 bases between.

A remark on this clonotype: As the CDR3 is not closed by the conserved phenylalanine or tryptophan, this likely results from a read error. The rearrangement links TRBV9 to TRBJ2-6, with a tentative D call TRBD1 (5 bases). CDR1 and CDR2 (germline): SGDLS, YYNGEE. The CDR3 covers 15 residues. This CDR3 is CASSAQVSGASVLTC. The CDR3 bases are TGTGCCAGCAGCGCACAGGTATCTGGGGCCAGCGTCCTGACTTGC.

Points on this clonotype: A junction end diverges from the germline sequence, so it may reflect a read error. The V and J genes are TRBV24-1 and TRBJ1-1; maybe TRBD1 (6 bases). The CDR3 runs 14 residues. CDR1 is KGHDR, CDR2 SFDVKD, per germline. DNA of the CDR3: TGTGCCACCAGTGCCAAGGTCGGGGGCACTGAGGCTTTCTTT. This codes for CATSAKVGGTEAFF.

The genes are TRBV10-3 and TRBJ1-5, with D perhaps matching TRBD1 (5 bases). The CDR3 runs 13 residues. Germline CDR1 and CDR2: ENHRY and SYGVKD. Trimming took 3 bases from V and 3 from J, leaving 6 bases between them. CDR3 in amino acids: CAISDRVNQPQHF. Here the CDR3 DNA reads TGTGCCATCAGTGACAGGGTCAATCAGCCCCAGCATTTT.

Concerning this clonotype itself: The missing conserved phenylalanine or tryptophan at the end of this CDR3 makes a read error likely. The chain employs TRBV10-3 and TRBJ2-7, with a weak D call TRBD1 (6 bases). The CDR3 runs 15 residues. Trimming took off 4 bases at V and 2 bases at J, with 15 bases between the two ends. The V gene's germline CDR1 is ENHRY and CDR2 SYGVKD. CDR3 sequence reads: CAISGSYGTTYEQYC. CDR3 DNA sequence: TGTGCCATCAGTGGGTCGTATGGGACAACCTACGAGCAGTACTGC.

In this sample, this clonotype turned up many times. V usage is TRBV15 and J usage is TRBJ2-1; tentatively, D is TRBD2 (7 bases). The CDR3 runs 16 residues. CDR1 and CDR2 from the germline V gene are LNHNV and YYDKDF (reference sequence). V shed 0 bases and J shed 4 bases, with 13 bases lying between them. The CDR3 protein is CATSREGLGGYNEQFF. For the CDR3, the DNA is TGTGCCACCAGCAGAGAAGGACTAGGGGGGTACAATGAGCAGTTCTTC.

This clonotype showed up many times. The V call is TRBV29-1, the J call TRBJ1-1, with a weak D call TRBD1 (6 bases). Trimming shortened V by 4 bases and J by 3 bases, and 9 bases separated the two germline ends. The CDR3 contains 12 residues. Germline CDR1 and CDR2: SQVTM and ANQGSEA. In DNA, the CDR3 is TGCAGCGTTGGTCAGGGGCACACTGAAGCTTTCTTT. This gives the protein CSVGQGHTEAFF.

This clonotype was counted many times. The rearrangement joins TRBV12-3 or TRBV12-4 to TRBJ2-7; the match to TRBD1 covers 9 bases. The J segment lost 4 bases and the V segment lost 4 bases, leaving 8 bases of the junction unmatched. The CDR3 runs 15 residues. The CDR3 nucleotides read TGTGCCAGCAGTTGGACAGGGGCTAGGATATACGAGCAGTACTTC. Its translation is CASSWTGARIYEQYF.

The chain uses TRBV11-1 and TRBJ2-5; 13 nucleotides match TRBD2. CDR1 is SGHAT and CDR2 is FQDESV in the germline V gene (reference sequence). V was clipped by 4 bases and J by 5 bases; unmatched bases: 10. The CDR3 covers 17 residues. The CDR3 loop reads CASSSTSGGAEAETQYF. The CDR3 nucleotides read TGTGCCAGCAGCTCCACTAGCGGGGGGGCCGAGGCGGAGACCCAGTACTTC.

The J gene is TRBJ2-7, the V gene TRBV7-3; 8 nucleotides line up with TRBD2. This CDR3 has 13 residues. V trimming: 3 bases; J trimming: 7 bases; junction bases outside the gene matches: 5. Per germline, CDR1 SGHTA and CDR2 FQGTGA. The CDR3, as DNA: TGTGCCAGCAGCTTCGGGGGGGCTGGTGAGCAGTACTTC. Translation gives CASSFGGAGEQYF.

This clonotype has a count of ten or more. The J gene is TRBJ2-1, the V gene TRBV7-9; no clear D gene. This CDR3 spans 11 amino acids. Germline values: CDR1 SEHNR, CDR2 FQNEAQ (reference sequence). V was shortened by 5 bases and J by 12 bases, with 11 bases between the two germline ends. The CDR3 sequence: CASSITIGQFF. In DNA form, the CDR3 reads TGTGCCAGCAGCATAACAATCGGGCAGTTCTTC.

CDR3 nucleotide sequence: TGTGCCAGCAGCTCCGGACGGAACACCATATATTTT. Residues: CASSSGRNTIYF. The chain carries TRBV7-2 and TRBJ1-3; no clear D. Between the trimmed V and J ends, which lost 4 bases and 7 bases, there was a span of 8 bases. This CDR3 region has 12 residues. In germline, CDR1 is SGHTA, CDR2 FQGNSA.